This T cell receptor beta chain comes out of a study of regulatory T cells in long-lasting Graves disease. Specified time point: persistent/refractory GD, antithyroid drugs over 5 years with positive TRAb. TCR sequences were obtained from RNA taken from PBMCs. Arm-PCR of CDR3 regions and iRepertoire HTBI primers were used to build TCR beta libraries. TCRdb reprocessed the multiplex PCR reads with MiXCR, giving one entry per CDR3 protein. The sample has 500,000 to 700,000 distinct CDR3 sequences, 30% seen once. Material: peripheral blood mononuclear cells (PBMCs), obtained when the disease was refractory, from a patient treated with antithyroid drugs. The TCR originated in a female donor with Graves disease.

This CDR3 is CASNLGGRGNTEAFF. The CDR3 nucleotides are TGTGCCAGCAACCTCGGGGGCAGGGGTAATACTGAAGCTTTCTTT. V and J are TRBV12-3 or TRBV12-4 and TRBJ1-1; a possible D gene is TRBD1 (6 bases). The V and J ends lost 7 bases and 5 bases respectively, with 20 bases between them. This CDR3 is built from 15 residues.